The 27 T cell receptor beta chains presented below share a single source sample, sequenced in a study of blood T cell repertoires in COVID-19. Sequencing was performed with immunoSEQ multiplex PCR; in TCRdb, only in-frame clones are kept and a portion is missing. Found here are 310,000 or so clones, approximately 90% of them singletons; the top ten hold 1.1%. Sequences were obtained from PBMCs or T cells enriched from blood (not recorded which). These TCRs come from a woman aged 25-40 years who had recovered from COVID-19.

The chain links TRBV9 to TRBJ1-2; 9 bases align to TRBD1. The CDR3 extends over 13 amino acids. Germline CDR1 reads SGDLS; CDR2 reads YYNGEE. V gave up 4 bases and J gave up 8 bases; unmatched junction bases: 6. CDR3 sequence: CASSPRTGDGYTF. DNA for the CDR3: TGTGCCAGCAGCCCGAGGACAGGGGACGGCTACACCTTC. The whole variable domain, remainder taken from reference TRBV9 and TRBJ1-2, is DSGVTQTPKHLITATGQRVTLRCSPRSGDLSVYWYQQSLDQGLQFLIQYYNGEERAKGNILERFSAQQFPDLHSELNLSSLELGDSALYFCASSPRTGDGYTFGSGTRLTVV.

The chain recombines TRBV27 with TRBJ2-3, with 8 bases matching TRBD2. There are 16 residues in the CDR3. Germline V CDR1 and CDR2: MNHEY, SMNVEV (reference sequence). V shed 5 bases and J 3 bases; nucleotides not matched to a gene: 10. The CDR3 nucleotides are TGTGCCAGCAGTAGCTTCGGGACTAGAGATACAGATACGCAGTATTTT. This codes for CASSSFGTRDTDTQYF.

This clone appeared a single time. The V gene is TRBV28, the J gene TRBJ2-7, with TRBD1 as a possible D gene (5 bases). Germline CDR1 is MDHEN and CDR2 is SYDVKM. The germline V and J ends were trimmed by 5 bases and 6 bases, with 14 bases remaining between them. CDR3 length: 13 residues. CDR3 nucleotide sequence: TGTGCCAGCAGTGTAACAGGCGGTTTCGAGCAGTACTTC. The encoded protein is CASSVTGGFEQYF.

The V gene is TRBV14, the J gene TRBJ2-1; 10 nucleotides match TRBD1. The V gene's germline CDR1 is SGHDN and CDR2 FVKESK. Losses at the gene ends were 5 bases for V and 5 bases for J; bases not matched to a gene: 12. The CDR3 runs to 17 residues. CDR3 region: CASSAITGTGVNNEQFF. CDR3 nucleotides: TGTGCCAGCAGCGCTATCACCGGGACAGGGGTCAACAATGAGCAGTTCTTC.

The V and J genes are TRBV5-1 and TRBJ2-7; tentatively, D is TRBD2 (6 bases). Trimming removed 0 bases from V and 6 bases from J, with 10 bases in between. Germline assignment: CDR1 SGHRS and CDR2 YFSETQ. The CDR3 covers 13 residues. In nucleotides, the CDR3 is TGCGCCAGCAGCTTGGATCGGGGAGGCGAGCAGTACTTC. Translated, it gives CASSLDRGGEQYF.

This sequence joins TRBV20-1 and TRBJ2-4, with D tentatively TRBD1 (6 bases). CDR3 length: 11 residues. Germline CDR1 DFQATT, CDR2 SNEGSKA (reference sequence). V dropped 4 bases and J dropped 7 bases, with 8 bases sitting between them. This chain's CDR3 is CSAIQGNIQYF. CDR3 nucleotides: TGCAGTGCTATTCAGGGGAACATTCAGTACTTC.

Points on this clone: A junction end diverges from the germline sequence, so it may reflect a read error. The chain has TRBV7-6 and TRBJ2-3; the match to TRBD2 covers 7 bases. This CDR3 spans 14 amino acids. From germline, CDR1 is SGHVS and CDR2 FNYEAQ. The CDR3 coding sequence is TGTGCCAGCAGCTTAGAAGCGGGGTCAGATATGCAGTATTTT. This sequence encodes CASSLEAGSDMQYF.

This chain joins TRBV6-2 or TRBV6-3 and TRBJ2-1; TRBD1 agrees at 11 bases. This CDR3 has 17 amino acids. The V segment lost 5 bases and the J segment 4 bases; nucleotides outside the gene matches: 10. Germline loops: CDR1 MNHEY, CDR2 SVGEGT. CDR3 nucleotides: TGTGCCAGCAGTAAAACTTACGGGACAGGGGGTTACAATGAGCAGTTCTTC. It specifies CASSKTYGTGGYNEQFF.

The chain combines TRBV6-5 with TRBJ2-1, with unresolved D. Germline assignment: CDR1 MNHEY and CDR2 SVGAGI. V lost 2 bases and J 4 bases, leaving 6 bases between the germline ends. The CDR3 runs to 13 residues. CDR3 in DNA: TGTGCCAGCAGTTACCCTCCTTACAATGAGCAGTTCTTC. Translating it yields CASSYPPYNEQFF.

The rearrangement uses TRBV7-3 and TRBJ2-3; 13 positions match TRBD2. The germline V gene has CDR1 SGHTA and CDR2 FQGTGA. The V gene end was trimmed by 5 bases and the J gene end by 3 bases; junction bases not matched to a gene: 8. There are 17 residues in the CDR3. This chain's CDR3 is CASSPRTSGSGTDTQYF. Written as DNA, the CDR3 is TGTGCCAGCAGCCCGAGGACTAGCGGGAGTGGTACAGATACGCAGTATTTT.

V usage is TRBV30 and J usage is TRBJ2-1, with TRBD2 matching 9 bases. Germline lookup yields CDR1 GTSNPN and CDR2 SVGIG (reference sequence). V was clipped by 2 bases and J by 6 bases; unmatched bases: 2. The CDR3 is 13 amino acids. CDR3 nucleotide sequence: TGTGCCTGGAGTCGGACTAGCGCCAATGAGCAGTTCTTC. Translating gives CAWSRTSANEQFF.

The genes are TRBV11-2 and TRBJ2-2; 9 bases align to TRBD2. V trimming: 3 bases; J trimming: 4 bases; junction bases outside the gene matches: 3. This CDR3 region has 15 residues. CDR1 and CDR2 from the germline V gene are SGHAT and FQNNGV. The CDR3 DNA reads as TGTGCCAGCAGCTTGCGACTAGCGGTCACCGGGGAGCTGTTTTTT. Translation gives CASSLRLAVTGELFF.

This rearrangement joins TRBV6-2 or TRBV6-3 to TRBJ2-1, with D tentatively TRBD2 (6 bases). The germline V and J ends were trimmed by 2 bases and 5 bases, with 13 bases remaining between them. Germline V gene data show CDR1 as MNHEY and CDR2 as SVGEGT. This CDR3 contains 15 residues. As DNA, the CDR3 is TGTGCCAGCAGTTACCTCCAGGGAGGTGACAATGAGCAGTTCTTC. Translating it yields CASSYLQGGDNEQFF.

V and J are TRBV3-1 (or the pseudogene TRBV3-2) and TRBJ2-5; D unresolved. This CDR3 region has 15 residues. From germline, CDR1 is LGHDT and CDR2 YNNKEL (reference sequence). V lost 2 bases and J 1 base, leaving 11 bases between the germline ends. The CDR3 sequence is CASSQPAHPQETQYF. The CDR3 bases are TGTGCCAGCAGCCAACCCGCGCACCCCCAAGAGACCCAGTACTTC.

This clone was observed a handful of times. The V and J genes are TRBV2 and TRBJ2-3, with TRBD2 matching over 11 bases. V was pared by 6 bases and J by 4 bases, with 9 bases of the junction left unmatched. The CDR3 is 16 residues long. The germline gives CDR1 SNHLY, CDR2 FYNNEI. The CDR3 here is CASSLTTSGSADTQYF. CDR3 DNA: TGTGCCAGCAGCCTCACTACTAGCGGGAGTGCAGATACGCAGTATTTT.

The chain carries TRBV27 and TRBJ1-2; D is perhaps TRBD1 (6 bases). Trimming took 4 bases from V and 8 from J, leaving 11 bases between them. This CDR3 contains 12 residues. Germline V gene lookup returns CDR1 MNHEY and CDR2 SMNVEV (reference sequence). The CDR3 loop is CASSSPDRGYTF. CDR3 sequence (DNA): TGTGCCAGCAGTTCTCCCGACAGGGGCTACACCTTC.

V usage is TRBV30 and J usage is TRBJ2-7, with 7 bases that match TRBD2. The CDR3 has 14 residues. The V gene's germline CDR1 is GTSNPN and CDR2 SVGIG (reference sequence). V shed 2 bases, J shed 2 bases, and the junction held 6 bases outside the gene matches. Written as DNA, the CDR3 is TGTGCCTGGAGTCCACCTAGCGGCCCCTACGAGCAGTACTTC. Amino acids: CAWSPPSGPYEQYF.

V and J are TRBV5-1 and TRBJ2-5, with 7 bases aligning to TRBD1. With 0 bases clipped from V and 5 bases from J, the junction kept 19 bases outside the gene matches. The CDR3 has 19 amino acids. The germline V gene has CDR1 SGHRS and CDR2 YFSETQ. Written as DNA, the CDR3 is TGCGCCAGCAGCTTGGCCCCGCGTGAGGGCGACAGGGCAGCTGAGACCCAGTACTTC. Translated: CASSLAPREGDRAAETQYF.

The V and J genes are TRBV19 and TRBJ1-1; TRBD1 aligns across 8 bases. With V trimmed by 5 bases and J by 4 bases, 6 bases remained unmatched. The CDR3 spans 14 residues. Per the germline V gene, CDR1 is LNHDA and CDR2 is SQIVND (reference sequence). The CDR3 sequence is CASSEDRDFTEAFF. In DNA form, the CDR3 reads TGTGCCAGTAGTGAGGACAGGGACTTCACTGAAGCTTTCTTT.

The chain recombines TRBV7-2 with TRBJ1-2; TRBD1 aligns across 9 bases. Trimming removed 2 bases from V and 3 bases from J; junction bases left unmatched: 4. Per the germline V gene, CDR1 is SGHTA and CDR2 is FQGNSA. The CDR3 is 15 amino acids. CDR3 sequence reads: CASSLNNRGHYGYTF. The CDR3 region has the DNA TGTGCCAGCAGCTTAAATAACAGGGGGCACTATGGCTACACCTTC. The full variable domain, completed using reference TRBV7-2 and TRBJ1-2, is GAGVSQSPSNKVTEKGKDVELRCDPISGHTALYWYRQSLGQGLEFLIYFQGNSAPDKSGLPSDRFSAERTGGSVSTLTIQRTQQEDSAVYLCASSLNNRGHYGYTFGSGTRLTVV.

Worth noting for this clone: Here the CDR3 omits its conserved ending phenylalanine or tryptophan, so a read error is the likely source. It is unclear where the CDR3 begins or ends on the DNA, so no DNA is shown, and the CDR3 is as TCRdb lists it. V and J are TRBV21-1 and TRBJ2-7; the tabulated D call, TRBD1, remains unverified against the DNA. TRBV21-1 is a pseudogene locus. The CDR3 is 11 amino acids long, termini counted. The CDR3: CASSKGQAASG.

J is TRBJ2-1 and V is TRBV30, with D possibly matching TRBD2 (7 bases). V was pared by 7 bases and J by 6 bases, with 13 bases between. CDR1 is GTSNPN, CDR2 SVGIG, per germline (reference sequence). This CDR3 is built from 12 residues. The CDR3 is CAFTRGANEQFF. The DNA of the CDR3 is TGTGCCTTTACTCGGGGGGCCAATGAGCAGTTCTTC.

In its sample, this clone was seen once. V and J are TRBV19 and TRBJ1-5; D unclear. The length of the CDR3 is 15 residues. V lost 7 bases to trimming and J lost 4 bases, with 17 bases between them. Germline loops: CDR1 LNHDA, CDR2 SQIVND (reference sequence). CDR3: CASTLDSGGNQPQHF. The CDR3 bases are TGTGCCAGTACCCTGGACTCAGGTGGGAATCAGCCCCAGCATTTT.

V usage is TRBV7-3 and J usage is TRBJ2-2; a weak D match, TRBD1 (6 bases). CDR3 size: 16 residues. The V gene lost 0 bases and the J gene lost 1 base, with 9 bases spanning the gap. Per germline, CDR1 SGHTA and CDR2 FQGTGA. CDR3 DNA sequence: TGTGCCAGCAGCTTAACTGGGGGCTTGAACACCGGGGAGCTGTTTTTT. Translated, it gives CASSLTGGLNTGELFF. The full variable domain, with the rest looked up from reference TRBV7-3 and TRBJ2-2, is GAGVSQTPSNKVTEKGKYVELRCDPISGHTALYWYRQSLGQGPEFLIYFQGTGAADDSGLPNDRFFAVRPEGSVSTLKIQRTERGDSAVYLCASSLTGGLNTGELFFGEGSRLTVL.

V and J are TRBV25-1 and TRBJ2-2; D is undetermined. CDR1 and CDR2 from the germline V gene are MGHDK and SYGVNS. Trimming took 6 bases from V and 1 from J, leaving 9 bases between them. The CDR3 extends over 14 amino acids. The CDR3 DNA is TGTGCCAGCAGGGGCGCCGGGAACACCGGGGAGCTGTTTTTT. This sequence encodes CASRGAGNTGELFF.

As for this clone: A much larger clone differs by one base, so this may be a read error. The chain combines TRBV28 with TRBJ1-6; no reliable D call. Germline V gene sequence: CDR1 MDHEN, CDR2 SYDVKM. The CDR3 totals 11 residues. V lost 6 bases to trimming and J lost 7 bases, with 4 bases between them. The CDR3 spells CASRQNSPLHF. Here the CDR3 DNA reads TGTGCCAGCAGGCAGAATTCACCCCTCCACTTT. Based on the CDR3 plus reference TRBV28 and TRBJ1-6, the full variable domain is DVKVTQSSRYLVKRTGEKVFLECVQDMDHENMFWYRQDPGLGLRLIYFSYDVKMKEKGDIPEGYSVSREKKERFSLILESASTNQTSMYLCASRQNSPLHFGNGTRLTVT.

J is TRBJ1-5 and V is TRBV7-8; D is uncertain. Germline CDR1 reads SGHVS; CDR2 reads FQNEAQ. The CDR3 sequence is 16 residues long. Trimming left V 3 bases short and J 1 base short, with 13 bases between. CDR3 bases: TGTGCCAGCAGCTTGAGACTGGGTGGCAGCAATCAGCCCCAGCATTTT. It is translated as CASSLRLGGSNQPQHF.